This T cell receptor (beta chain) was recorded in a study of T cell repertoires in cytomegalovirus infection. Study-wide background: Well-studied HLA-B-restricted epitopes and recently identified HLA-C-restricted epitopes of CMV were both used in the study. TCR beta signatures that were public indicated CMV infection and matching HLA type.

MiXCR, run by TCRdb on the reads, gives a single entry per CDR3 protein. The table records under 150,000 distinct CDR3 sequences, about 33% of them present only once. In the case of this clonotype: Its cognate antigen is unknown.

Trimming removed 1 base from V and 0 bases from J, with 12 bases in between. CDR3 length equals 16 residues. From germline, CDR1 is MNHEY and CDR2 SMNVEV (reference sequence). Study-level results: What dominated the ex vivo response were HLA-C-restricted CMV-specific TCR beta clonotypes.

The source of this sequence is a human donor in good health (CMV status not recorded). Some clones in this sample may be carry-over from other donors' samples. The material was CD8+ T cells from cultured PBMCs, obtained from culture after CMV antigen stimulation. This chain links TRBV27 with TRBJ1-1; D perhaps matches TRBD1 (5 bases). CDR3 coding DNA: TGTGCCAGCAGTTTATTCACAGGTTCTATGAACACTGAAGCTTTCTTT. Translation: CASSLFTGSMNTEAFF.